This TCR beta chain stems from a study of blood T cell repertoires in COVID-19. About the research overall: Donors in the United States, Italy and Spain gave samples during acute or convalescent COVID-19.

Study processing details: Amplified reference gene primers provided the basis for estimating nucleated cell counts. The repertoire was sequenced with immunoSEQ multiplex PCR; TCRdb's copy has only in-frame clones and lacks some. Clone size and the V and J calls come from that table; the DNA yielded D and trimming. The sample has about 160,000 clones, roughly 84% seen once. CDR3 size: 15 residues. Trimming removed 0 bases from V and 5 bases from J, with 13 bases in between. Germline CDR1 MNHEY, CDR2 SVGAGI. This TCR came from a man in his 70s with acute or convalescent COVID-19. Sequences were obtained from peripheral blood. The rearrangement joins TRBV6-5 to TRBJ1-2; D gene unclear. The CDR3 DNA follows: TGTGCCAGCAGTTACTCTATGTCAGGAAGGTATGGCTACACCTTC. It yields the protein CASSYSMSGRYGYTF.